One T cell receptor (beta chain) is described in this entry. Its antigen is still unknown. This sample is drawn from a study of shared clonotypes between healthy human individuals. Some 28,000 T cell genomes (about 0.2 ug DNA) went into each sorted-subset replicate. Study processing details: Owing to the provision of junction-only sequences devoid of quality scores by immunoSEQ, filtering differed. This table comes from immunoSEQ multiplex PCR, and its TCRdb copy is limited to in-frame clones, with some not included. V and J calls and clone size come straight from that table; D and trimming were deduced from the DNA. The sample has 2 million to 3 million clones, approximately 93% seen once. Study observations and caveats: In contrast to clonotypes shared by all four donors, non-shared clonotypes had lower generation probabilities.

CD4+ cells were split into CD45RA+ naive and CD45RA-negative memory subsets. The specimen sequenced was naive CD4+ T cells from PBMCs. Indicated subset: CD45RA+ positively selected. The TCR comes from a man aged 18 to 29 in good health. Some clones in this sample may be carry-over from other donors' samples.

Here the CDR3 reads CASSPAARSPGNTIYF. The CDR3 DNA reads as TGTGCCAGCTCACCAGCAGCGAGGTCTCCTGGAAACACCATATATTTT. The J gene is TRBJ1-3, the V gene TRBV18; D gene ambiguous. Germline assignment: CDR1 KGHSH and CDR2 LQKENI. CDR3 length: 16 amino acids. V lost 2 bases and J lost 2, with 13 bases in between.